Presented here are 5 T cell receptor beta chains from one specimen sequenced in a study of radiation and T cells in renal cell carcinoma. Only in-frame clones appear in the TCRdb table, and some are missing; sequencing was by immunoSEQ multiplex PCR. The sample yields about 130,000 clones, around 84% seen once. The time point is: baseline pretreatment blood. Treatment: 15 Gy SBRT to primary tumor, nephrectomy 4 weeks later. The specimen comprised blood, sampled from a patient whose treatment included radiotherapy and nephrectomy. Receptor source: a woman aged 55-70 years with renal cell carcinoma.

This sequence joins TRBV2 and TRBJ1-2; unclear D gene. Germline CDR1 SNHLY, CDR2 FYNNEI. The CDR3 sequence is 15 residues long. The V gene lost 10 bases and the J gene lost 2 bases, with 20 bases spanning the gap. The CDR3 nucleotides are TGTGCCACCTGGCCAGGCCACCAAGAGAACTATGGCTACACCTTC. Protein: CATWPGHQENYGYTF.

The rearrangement joins TRBV5-1 to TRBJ1-2; possibly TRBD1 for D (6 bases). The V and J ends lost 5 bases and 5 bases respectively, with 10 bases between them. This CDR3 contains 12 residues. Germline CDR1 is SGHRS and CDR2 is YFSETQ. CDR3 in DNA: TGCGCCAGCAGAGTGGACAGTTATGGCTACACCTTC. The encoded protein is CASRVDSYGYTF. The variable domain in full, completed from reference TRBV5-1 and TRBJ1-2, reads KAGVTQTPRYLIKTRGQQVTLSCSPISGHRSVSWYQQTPGQGLQFLFEYFSETQRNKGNFPGRFSGRQFSNSRSEMNVSTLELGDSALYLCASRVDSYGYTFGSGTRLTVV.

The CDR3 region has the DNA TGCGCCAGCAGCTTGGCTGGCAATCAGCCCCAGCATTTT. Amino acids: CASSLAGNQPQHF. The chain has TRBV5-1 and TRBJ1-5; D is unclear. This CDR3 comprises 13 residues. The germline gives CDR1 SGHRS, CDR2 YFSETQ. Trimming took 0 bases from V and 2 from J, leaving 3 bases between them.

The CDR3 region is CASSFPDRGFGYTF. CDR3 sequence (DNA): TGTGCCAGCAGTTTCCCGGACAGGGGCTTCGGCTACACCTTC. This chain joins TRBV28 and TRBJ1-2; the match to TRBD1 covers 9 bases. This CDR3 has 14 amino acids. CDR1 and CDR2 (germline): MDHEN, SYDVKM. The V and J ends lost 3 bases and 8 bases, in that order; junction bases with no gene match: 7.

The V gene is TRBV5-5, the J gene TRBJ1-1; D ambiguous. V lost 4 bases and J 2 bases, leaving 12 bases between the germline ends. The CDR3 length is 14 residues. In germline, CDR1 is SGHKS, CDR2 YYEKEE (reference sequence). The CDR3 here is CASSLYSGNTEAFF. CDR3 nucleotide sequence: TGTGCCAGCAGCCTCTACAGCGGAAACACTGAAGCTTTCTTT.